These 8 T cell receptor beta chains were sequenced from one sample in a study of blood T cell repertoires in COVID-19. Profiling relied on immunoSEQ multiplex PCR, and the TCRdb table lists in-frame clones only, not all of them. The sample carries about 250,000 clones, 85% to 90% recorded once. Sequenced sample: PBMCs or T cells enriched from blood (not recorded which). The origin of the receptors is a man between 18 and 35 years old who had recovered from COVID-19.

The genes are TRBV3-1 (or the pseudogene TRBV3-2) and TRBJ2-2; D perhaps matches TRBD2 (5 bases). The V gene's germline CDR1 is LGHDT and CDR2 YNNKEL (reference sequence). There are 16 residues in the CDR3. The V end lost 7 bases, the J end lost 0 bases, and 15 bases lay between the germline ends. The CDR3 reads CASKKKGGSNTGELFF. CDR3 nucleotide sequence: TGTGCCAGCAAAAAGAAGGGCGGGTCGAACACCGGGGAGCTGTTTTTT.

This chain joins TRBV2 and TRBJ2-7; possibly TRBD2 for D (7 bases). CDR1 SNHLY and CDR2 FYNNEI come from the germline V gene. This CDR3 comprises 13 residues. The germline V and J ends were trimmed by 7 bases and 7 bases, with 17 bases remaining between them. The CDR3: CASTLGGVGEQYF. CDR3 DNA sequence: TGTGCCAGCACCCTAGGGGGGGTTGGGGAGCAGTACTTC.

The count of this clone is one. CDR3 in DNA: TGTGCCAGTGGGGCTTCGGCCTCCTCTGGAAACACCATATATTTT. Translated: CASGASASSGNTIYF. This sequence joins TRBV19 and TRBJ1-3; D might be TRBD1 (5 bases). CDR3 length: 15 residues. V lost 8 bases, J lost 0 bases, and 14 bases lay in between. Looked up from germline, CDR1 is LNHDA and CDR2 is SQIVND (reference sequence).

The rearrangement joins TRBV7-9 to TRBJ2-1; D unresolved. Germline V gene sequence: CDR1 SEHNR, CDR2 FQNEAQ (reference sequence). This CDR3 contains 12 residues. V lost 5 bases and J 6 bases, leaving 8 bases between the germline ends. CDR3 nucleotide sequence: TGTGCCAGCAGCAAACAGAGCAATGAGCAGTTCTTC. Protein sequence: CASSKQSNEQFF.

V and J are TRBV27 and TRBJ2-1; 8 bases line up with TRBD2. V shed 2 bases, J shed 8 bases, and the junction held 5 bases outside the gene matches. Germline V gene lookup returns CDR1 MNHEY and CDR2 SMNVEV (reference sequence). The CDR3 consists of 14 residues. CDR3 sequence reads: CASSLGSGGDEQFF. CDR3 sequence (DNA): TGTGCCAGCAGTTTAGGAAGCGGGGGCGATGAGCAGTTCTTC.

The genes are TRBV5-1 and TRBJ1-2; 7 nucleotides match TRBD1. Per the germline V gene, CDR1 is SGHRS and CDR2 is YFSETQ. Losses at the gene ends were 4 bases for V and 3 bases for J; bases not matched to a gene: 15. This CDR3 spans 17 amino acids. CDR3 coding DNA: TGCGCCAGCAGCCCCCCCGGACAGGAGGGAACTTACTATGGCTACACCTTC. Translating it yields CASSPPGQEGTYYGYTF. Supplemented by reference TRBV5-1 and TRBJ1-2, the full variable domain reads KAGVTQTPRYLIKTRGQQVTLSCSPISGHRSVSWYQQTPGQGLQFLFEYFSETQRNKGNFPGRFSGRQFSNSRSEMNVSTLELGDSALYLCASSPPGQEGTYYGYTFGSGTRLTVV.

The chain is built from TRBV11-2 and TRBJ1-1, with D uncertain. Germline values: CDR1 SGHAT, CDR2 FQNNGV. The CDR3 loop spans 15 amino acids. V was trimmed by 6 bases and J by 1 base, leaving 15 bases between them. The CDR3 sequence: CASRPLDGENTEAFF. DNA of the CDR3: TGTGCCAGCAGGCCTTTAGACGGGGAGAACACTGAAGCTTTCTTT. Variable domain in full (rest from reference TRBV11-2 and TRBJ1-1): EAGVAQSPRYKIIEKRQSVAFWCNPISGHATLYWYQQILGQGPKLLIQFQNNGVVDDSQLPKDRFSAERLKGVDSTLKIQPAKLEDSAVYLCASRPLDGENTEAFFGQGTRLTVV.

The V gene is TRBV15, the J gene TRBJ1-5; unclear D gene. The CDR3 consists of 16 residues. Trimming cost V 0 bases and J 1 base, with 10 bases left between them. Germline CDR1 is LNHNV and CDR2 is YYDKDF (reference sequence). In DNA form, the CDR3 reads TGTGCCACCAGCAGAGATTCCTCCGGGAGCAATCAGCCCCAGCATTTT. Translation: CATSRDSSGSNQPQHF. The full variable domain, its missing parts supplied by reference TRBV15 and TRBJ1-5, is DAMVIQNPRYQVTQFGKPVTLSCSQTLNHNVMYWYQQKSSQAPKLLFHYYDKDFNNEADTPDNFQSRRPNTSFCFLDIRSPGLGDTAMYLCATSRDSSGSNQPQHFGDGTRLSIL.